This entry lists 5 T cell receptor beta chains sequenced from one sample in a study of T cells expressing NK-cell markers. With the 5' RACE reads reprocessed, TCRdb shows one record per CDR3 protein and no DNA. The sample totals 500,000 to 600,000 distinct CDR3 sequences. The sequencing sample was made of blood T cells: a sorted CD56 or NKG2C T cell subset, CD4+ or CD8+ T cells, or bulk PBMC T cells (not recorded which). The source of these receptors is a man between 18 and 35 years old in good health.

V is TRBV27 and J is TRBJ1-5; TCRdb lists TRBD1, though no DNA is available to test this call. CDR3 length equals 16 residues. The germline V gene has CDR1 MNHEY and CDR2 SMNVEV (reference sequence). This CDR3 is CASSLRGGDGNQPQHF.

The gene calls are TRBV5-1 and TRBJ2-1; TCRdb proposes TRBD2, but this gene call is untestable without DNA. Germline V gives CDR1 SGHRS, CDR2 YFSETQ. This CDR3 comprises 17 residues. This chain's CDR3 is CASSPSQIAVSYNEQFF. The entire variable domain, with the rest obtained from reference TRBV5-1 and TRBJ2-1, is as follows: KAGVTQTPRYLIKTRGQQVTLSCSPISGHRSVSWYQQTPGQGLQFLFEYFSETQRNKGNFPGRFSGRQFSNSRSEMNVSTLELGDSALYLCASSPSQIAVSYNEQFFGPGTRLTVL.

The gene calls are TRBV12-3 or TRBV12-4 and TRBJ1-1; the TCRdb call, TRBD1, lacks DNA for checking. This CDR3 contains 13 residues. Here the CDR3 reads CASSSGRGSGSFF.

V gene TRBV12-3 or TRBV12-4 combines with J gene TRBJ1-1; TCRdb picks TRBD1, but there is no DNA to check that call. This CDR3 spans 13 amino acids. This chain's CDR3 is CASSRRWGYEAFF.

The chain couples TRBV12-3 or TRBV12-4 to TRBJ2-6; the TCRdb call, TRBD2, lacks DNA for checking. The CDR3 totals 15 residues. The CDR3 protein is CASRTSGSGANVLTF.